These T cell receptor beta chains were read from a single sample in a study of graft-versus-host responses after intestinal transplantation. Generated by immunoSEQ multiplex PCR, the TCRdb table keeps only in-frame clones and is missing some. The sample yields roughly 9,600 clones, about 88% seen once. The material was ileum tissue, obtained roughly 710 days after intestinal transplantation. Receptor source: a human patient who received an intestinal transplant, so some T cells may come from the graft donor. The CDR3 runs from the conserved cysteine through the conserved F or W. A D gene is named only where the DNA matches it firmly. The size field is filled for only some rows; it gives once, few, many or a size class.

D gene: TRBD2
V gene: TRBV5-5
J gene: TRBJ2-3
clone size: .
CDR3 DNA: TGTGCCAGCAGCCTCGGCGGGAGGGCTAGCACAGATACGCAGTATTTT
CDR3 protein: CASSLGGRASTDTQYF

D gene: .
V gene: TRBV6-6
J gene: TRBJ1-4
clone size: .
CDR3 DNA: TGTGCCAGCAGTTACATCCAGGGTCAGGAAAAACTGTTTTTT
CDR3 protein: CASSYIQGQEKLFF

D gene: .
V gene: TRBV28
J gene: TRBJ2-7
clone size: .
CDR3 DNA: TGTGCCAGCACCGAGGACAGCTACTACGAGCAGTACTTC
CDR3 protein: CASTEDSYYEQYF

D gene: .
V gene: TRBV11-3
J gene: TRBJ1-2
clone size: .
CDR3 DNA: TGTGCCAGCAGCGGTAACACCTACTATGGCTACACCTTC
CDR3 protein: CASSGNTYYGYTF

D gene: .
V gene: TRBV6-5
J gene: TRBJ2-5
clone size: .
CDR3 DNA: TGTGCCAGTAGGGGGACGTCTGAAATCCAAGAGACCCAGTACTTC
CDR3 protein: CASRGTSEIQETQYF

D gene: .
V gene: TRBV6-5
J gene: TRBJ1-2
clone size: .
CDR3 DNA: TGTGCCAGCAGTTACAACAGGGATTATGGCTACACCTTC
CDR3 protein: CASSYNRDYGYTF

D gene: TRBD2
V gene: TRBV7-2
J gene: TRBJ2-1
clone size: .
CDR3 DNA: TGTGCCAGCAGCTCGACTAGCGATTCCTACAATGAGCAGTTCTTC
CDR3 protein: CASSSTSDSYNEQFF

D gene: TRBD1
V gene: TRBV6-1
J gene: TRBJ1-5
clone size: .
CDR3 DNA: TGTGCCAGCAGTGAAGAGACAGGGTCGGGCAATCAGCCCCAGCATTTT
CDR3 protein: CASSEETGSGNQPQHF

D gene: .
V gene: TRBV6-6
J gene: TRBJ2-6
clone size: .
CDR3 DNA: TGTGCCAGCAGTCGATACAGCTCTGGGGCCAACGTCCTGACTTTC
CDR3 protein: CASSRYSSGANVLTF

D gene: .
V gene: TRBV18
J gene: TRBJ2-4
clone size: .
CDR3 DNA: TGTGCCAGCTCACCACCAGGTCTGGGGTTGAACATTCAGTACTTC
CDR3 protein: CASSPPGLGLNIQYF

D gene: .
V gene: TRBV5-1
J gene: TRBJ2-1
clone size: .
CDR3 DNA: TGCGCCAGCAGCCTAGAGTTAGGGCTCGGCGAGCAGTTCTTC
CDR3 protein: CASSLELGLGEQFF

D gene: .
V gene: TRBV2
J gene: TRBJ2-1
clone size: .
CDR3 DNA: TGTGCCAGCATGGGGACTGGGTACAATGAGCAGTTCTTC
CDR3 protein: CASMGTGYNEQFF

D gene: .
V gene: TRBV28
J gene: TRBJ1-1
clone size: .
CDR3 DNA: TGTGCCAGCAGTTTACCTCACGTGGACTTGTCTGAAGCTTTCTTT
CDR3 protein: CASSLPHVDLSEAFF

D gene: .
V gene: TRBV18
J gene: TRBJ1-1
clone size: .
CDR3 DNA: TGTGCCAGCTCACCTAGGACCTTGACGAAGGGCAGGATGAACACTGAAGCTTTCTTT
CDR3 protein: CASSPRTLTKGRMNTEAFF

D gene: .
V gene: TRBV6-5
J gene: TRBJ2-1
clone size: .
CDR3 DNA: TGTGCCAGCAATGCAGGGACCAATGAGCAGTTCTTC
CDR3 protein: CASNAGTNEQFF

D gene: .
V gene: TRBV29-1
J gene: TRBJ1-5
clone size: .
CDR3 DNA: TGCAGCGTGTCGCTTTCGGCAGGGTCCAATCAGCCCCAGCATTTT
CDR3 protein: CSVSLSAGSNQPQHF

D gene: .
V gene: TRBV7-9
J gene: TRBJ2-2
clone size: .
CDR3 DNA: TGTGCCAGCAGACGTGGGGCGAACACCGGGGAGCTGTTTTTT
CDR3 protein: CASRRGANTGELFF

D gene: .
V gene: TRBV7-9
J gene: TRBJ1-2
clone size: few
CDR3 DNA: TGTGCCAGCAGCTCCGGCCGGGGATATAGTGGCTACACCTTC
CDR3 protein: CASSSGRGYSGYTF

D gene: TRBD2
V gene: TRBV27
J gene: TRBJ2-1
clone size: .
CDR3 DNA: TGTGCCAGCAGTGCTAGCGGGAGGCCTGATGTTGAGCAGTTCTTC
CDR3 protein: CASSASGRPDVEQFF

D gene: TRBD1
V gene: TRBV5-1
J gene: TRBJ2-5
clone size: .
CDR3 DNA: TGCGCCAGCAGGACAGGGCCTCAAGAGACCCAGTACTTC
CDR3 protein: CASRTGPQETQYF

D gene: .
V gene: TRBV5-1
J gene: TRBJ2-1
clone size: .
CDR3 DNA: TGCGCCAGCAGCTTGAGACAGTACAATGAGCAGTTCTTC
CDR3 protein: CASSLRQYNEQFF

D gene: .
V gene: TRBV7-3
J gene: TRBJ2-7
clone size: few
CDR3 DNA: TGTGCCAGCAGCTTAAGCGGGAAATCCCACGAGCAGTACTTC
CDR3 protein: CASSLSGKSHEQYF

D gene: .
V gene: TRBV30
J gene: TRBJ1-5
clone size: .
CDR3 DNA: TGTGCCTGGAGTCCCCGGGGAATCCCAGCCCATCAGCCCCAGCATTTT
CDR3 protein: CAWSPRGIPAHQPQHF